This TCR beta chain was retrieved from a study of blood T cell repertoires in COVID-19. Study in general: Acute and convalescent COVID-19 samples came from the United States, Italy and Spain. The analysed material was cDNA or gDNA that came from T cells, B-cell-depleted T cells, or PBMCs.

The repertoire was sequenced with immunoSEQ multiplex PCR; TCRdb's copy has only in-frame clones and lacks some. The repertoire holds fewer than 400,000 clones, 70% to 90% seen once, with 2.2% in the top ten. Recovery meant two consecutive negative NP/OP PCR tests, professional clearance, or resolved symptoms. There are 17 residues in the CDR3. Germline CDR1 reads SGHDT; CDR2 reads YYEEEE. The V and J ends lost 0 bases and 6 bases respectively, with 21 bases between them. This TCR derives from a man aged 25-40 years who had recovered from COVID-19. The sequenced sample consisted of PBMCs or T cells enriched from blood (not recorded which). V usage is TRBV5-6 and J usage is TRBJ1-2; D unclear. The CDR3 spells CASSLGPVPGNDHGYTF. Here the CDR3 DNA reads TGTGCCAGCAGCTTGGGACCAGTTCCCGGGAACGACCATGGCTACACCTTC.